One T cell receptor (beta chain) is described in this entry. Its antigen is not yet known. The instrument given in TCRdb is Illumina HiSeq 2000. TCR beta cDNA libraries were prepared using 5'RACE template switching, which introduced a universal primer site and unique molecular identifiers. cDNA synthesis was primed from the TCR beta constant segment and was followed by two successive PCR amplification steps. From the authors' description of their analysis: MIGEC was used to demultiplex reads and group reads by UMI, and MiTCR was used to assemble and quantify clonotypes. To exclude erroneous sequences, any TCR cDNA sequence not supported by at least two reads was discarded. The tcR package was used for downstream repertoire analysis, with clonotypes matched between fractions based on CDR3 nucleotide sequence plus V segment. VDJmatch was used to annotate antigen specificity against VDJdb, with one amino acid substitution in CDR3 permitted. The reads, reprocessed by TCRdb, yield one row per CDR3 protein sequence and no DNA. The V and J calls and clone size are TCRdb's, not the authors'. The sample table holds 250,000 or so distinct CDR3 sequences. The ten top clones hold roughly 4.2% of the sample.

The data derive from a study of T cells expressing NK-cell markers (TCRdb year 2020). With respect to the entire study: Three sorted T-cell subsets (CD3+CD56+NKG2C+, CD3+CD56+NKG2C- and CD3+CD56-NKG2C+) from under ten donors had their TCR beta-chain repertoires profiled. The eight sequenced donors were randomly selected healthy volunteers, three men and five women. Seven of the eight sequenced donors were HCMV-seropositive and one was HCMV-seronegative. The libraries were sequenced on Illumina HiSeq 2000/2500, MiSeq or NextSeq, producing 2 x 150 bp reads.

CDR1 MGHRA and CDR2 YSYEKL are derived from the germline V gene. Inclusive of the bounding cysteine and phenylalanine, the CDR3 is 16 residues long. The record lacks a DNA sequence. What the authors observed across the whole study: Those dominant clonotypes were again the most abundant among CD3+CD56-NKG2C+ cells in a handful of donors, at about 28.3-65%. Whether the expanded NKG2C-expressing T cell clones were specific for HCMV antigens was left unclear. In several donors, the dominant CD3+CD56+NKG2C+ clonotypes were among the top 10 CD8+ clonotypes and accounted for about 1.0-7.5% of CD8+ T cells.

HCMV serostatus was determined by detecting HCMV-specific IgG in serum with a commercial ELISA kit. Peripheral blood mononuclear cells were isolated from blood by Ficoll density gradient centrifugation. Input material: blood T cells: a sorted CD56 or NKG2C T cell subset, CD4+ or CD8+ T cells, or bulk PBMC T cells (not recorded which). The rearranged segments are TRBV4-1 and TRBJ1-2. The source is a woman between 18 and 70 years old in good health. CDR3 protein: CASSQESAITNYGYTF.